Listed below are T cell receptor beta chains from one sample, sequenced in a study of blood T cell repertoires in COVID-19. Here immunoSEQ multiplex PCR was the method, and the copy in TCRdb shows in-frame clones only, minus some. Among about 250,000 clones listed, about 84% were seen once. The specimen was peripheral blood. Receptors were obtained from a woman aged 80 or over with COVID-19, enrolled during active disease. Both conserved end residues are trimmed from each CDR3. A D gene is named only where the DNA matches it firmly.

CDR3aa,d_gene,j_gene,v_gene
ASSLNRPLGNTIY,.,TRBJ1-3,TRBV5-5
ASSGATDRVLVGYDTEAF,TRBD1,TRBJ1-1,TRBV5-1
ASSWGVSAF,.,TRBJ1-1,TRBV5-5
ASSTRDISHEQY,.,TRBJ2-7,TRBV7-2
ASSLPSTGLNTEAF,.,TRBJ1-1,TRBV5-4
ASSPAAGGASLNYEQY,TRBD1,TRBJ2-7,TRBV18
AWGRQGGYEQY,TRBD1,TRBJ2-7,TRBV30
ASKQGFTGELF,.,TRBJ2-2,TRBV6-4
ASSERGQGDQV,TRBD1,TRBJ1-1,TRBV10-2
ASTLQGNYGYT,TRBD1,TRBJ1-2,TRBV6-6
SVRLAGAYQETQY,TRBD2,TRBJ2-5,TRBV29-1
ASSWSVRGGTQETQY,.,TRBJ2-5,TRBV3-1/TRBV3-2
ASSPGSDPYGYT,.,TRBJ1-2,TRBV4-1
ATSTGTAGNQPQH,.,TRBJ1-5,TRBV15
ARGEGNQPQH,.,TRBJ1-5,TRBV21-1
ASSLYSPRRTGSNQPQH,TRBD1,TRBJ1-5,TRBV28
ASSLGTHNSPLH,.,TRBJ1-6,TRBV5-1
ASSLENPGLVSIINQPQH,.,TRBJ1-5,TRBV11-2
ASCPGQGTNTEAF,TRBD1,TRBJ1-1,TRBV5-1
ASSFSGGPPSTGELF,TRBD2,TRBJ2-2,TRBV9
ASSFLGQSNQPQH,.,TRBJ1-5,TRBV28
ASSLGLKAGGPDTQY,TRBD2,TRBJ2-3,TRBV28
ASSPLTPGEQF,.,TRBJ2-1,TRBV18
ASSTRTGGDTGELF,TRBD1,TRBJ2-2,TRBV11-1
ARGTQKHYGYT,.,TRBJ1-2,TRBV2
ASSGQGAHSPLH,TRBD1,TRBJ1-6,TRBV6-6
ASSVQASNQPQH,.,TRBJ1-5,TRBV19
ASSSPGGVQGNYGYT,.,TRBJ1-2,TRBV7-2
ASSDFGNYGYT,.,TRBJ1-2,TRBV2
ASSGTLGDEKLF,.,TRBJ1-4,TRBV5-4
SAADYGYT,.,TRBJ1-2,TRBV20-1
ASNDGQGKSRSYNEQF,TRBD1,TRBJ2-1,TRBV10-2
ASSSLDRSEAF,.,TRBJ1-1,TRBV5-1
SAGTGVGYT,TRBD1,TRBJ1-2,TRBV29-1
ASSEANGARGSPLH,.,TRBJ1-6,TRBV2
ASSSRQGSSYEQY,TRBD1,TRBJ2-7,TRBV5-1
ASSSDRRNYGYT,.,TRBJ1-2,TRBV12-1
SVDAGGLGETQY,TRBD2,TRBJ2-5,TRBV29-1
ATSDPMAGIQETQY,.,TRBJ2-5,TRBV24-1
ASGAPPDAKNIQY,.,TRBJ2-4,TRBV2
ASSLGPGIDYGYT,.,TRBJ1-2,TRBV5-5
ASSPSSTGGYGYT,TRBD1,TRBJ1-2,TRBV18
ASSLQNSNEKLF,.,TRBJ1-4,TRBV5-1
ASSFSGGNTEAF,TRBD1,TRBJ1-1,TRBV7-2
ASSLAPRRPLH,.,TRBJ1-6,TRBV11-2